The clone carrying this T cell receptor (beta chain) was seen more than once but under ten times. What it binds is not known. V was clipped by 5 bases and J by 2 bases; unmatched bases: 6. This CDR3 comprises 15 residues. CDR1 and CDR2 (germline): SGHDN, FVKESK. The data derive from a study of beta chain features in type 1 diabetes. Study at large: Healthy donors and patients showed comparable age, gender and cell yields. The study examined around 99,000,000 sorted cells across all samples. Study outcomes and limitations: Patients' naive, central memory and Treg TCRB repertoires seemed closer to one another than those of healthy donors. VDJ junctions from type 1 diabetes patients carried fewer insertions and larger deletions.

Expressed TCRB transcripts were sequenced after all isolated RNA was converted to cDNA. Only in-frame clones appear in the TCRdb table, and some are missing; sequencing was by immunoSEQ multiplex PCR. The sample carries approximately 100,000 clones, about two fifths recorded once. The sequence was collected from a woman younger than 35 in good health. Sample: stem cell memory CD4+ T cells from blood. The rearrangement joins TRBV14 to TRBJ2-3; 8 nucleotides align to TRBD2. CDR3 DNA: TGTGCCAGCAGCAATCTAGCGGGTCTCACAGATACGCAGTATTTT. Its translation: CASSNLAGLTDTQYF.